This T cell receptor beta chain was identified during a study of T cell changes during pregnancy in multiple sclerosis. The protocol was immunoSEQ multiplex PCR, while the TCRdb copy is restricted to in-frame clones and leaves out a portion. The table lists 40,000 or so clones, approximately 91% of them singletons, with 4.1% in the top ten. The ends lost 0 bases at V and 0 bases at J; junction bases unmatched: 1. The CDR3 totals 15 residues. Germline V gene lookup returns CDR1 LGHNA and CDR2 YNFKEQ. The starting material was CD8+ T cells from peripheral blood mononuclear cells, obtained in the first trimester of pregnancy. The chain has TRBV4-2 and TRBJ2-7; 8 bases are shared with TRBD2. The sequence came from a female donor with multiple sclerosis, enrolled in a pregnancy study. This CDR3 is CASSQESGSSYEQYF. DNA for the CDR3: TGTGCCAGCAGCCAAGAAAGCGGGAGCTCCTACGAGCAGTACTTC.